Below are 4 T cell receptor beta chains sequenced from a single sample in a study of radiotherapy plus CTLA-4 blockade in lung cancer. Repertoires were generated with immunoSEQ multiplex PCR, while TCRdb's copy carries only in-frame clones and drops some. Among some 73,000 clones, under 80% were seen once, and the ten largest hold approximately 22%. The sample here was peripheral blood, taken from a patient treated with radiotherapy plus ipilimumab. Receptors originate from a human donor with non-small cell lung cancer whose response to radiotherapy plus ipilimumab could not be evaluated. Some clones in this sample may be carry-over from other donors' samples.

This clone was seen only once. The rearrangement joins TRBV28 to TRBJ1-5; maybe TRBD1 (6 bases). The CDR3 has 13 residues. CDR1 and CDR2 (germline): MDHEN, SYDVKM. V dropped 5 bases and J dropped 4 bases, with 9 bases sitting between them. CDR3 DNA: TGTGCCAGCAGTCCCACAGGGAATCAGCCCCAGCATTTT. This sequence encodes CASSPTGNQPQHF.

This sequence joins TRBV29-1 and TRBJ1-4; 9 bases are a match to TRBD1. Trimming cost V 6 bases and J 10 bases; bases outside gene matches: 9. The length of the CDR3 is 13 residues. Germline CDR1 and CDR2: SQVTM and ANQGSEA. The DNA for the CDR3 is TGCAGCGTACAGGGGGCGCGTTTTGGAAAACTGTTTTTT. It codes for CSVQGARFGKLFF.

This chain connects TRBV18 to TRBJ1-4, with TRBD1 identical over 7 bases. V lost 5 bases, J lost 8 bases, and 11 bases stayed unmatched. Germline CDR1 reads KGHSH; CDR2 reads LQKENI. This CDR3 is 15 amino acids long. CDR3 amino acids: CASSTTTGIDEKLFF. Written as DNA, the CDR3 is TGTGCCAGCTCAACCACGACAGGGATCGACGAAAAACTGTTTTTT.

The chain joins TRBV11-2 to TRBJ2-1, with TRBD2 as a possible D gene (6 bases). The CDR3 is 13 amino acids. Germline CDR1 reads SGHAT; CDR2 reads FQNNGV. V was clipped by 4 bases and J by 3 bases, with 7 bases between them. The CDR3 loop reads CASSSTSYNEQFF. The CDR3 nucleotides are TGTGCCAGCAGCTCGACTAGCTACAATGAGCAGTTCTTC.